This entry lists 32 T cell receptor beta chains sequenced from one sample in a study of patients and donors after allogeneic stem cell transplantation. In TCRdb, the RT-PCR reads were re-called with MiXCR into one record per CDR3 protein. The sample has 800,000 to 1,000,000 distinct CDR3 sequences, roughly 18% seen once. Sequencing was performed on blood, either unsorted or a sorted T cell fraction (not recorded which). All receptors come from a human donor who was either an allogeneic HSCT recipient or a stem cell or donor lymphocyte infusion donor (not recorded which). It is not recorded whose cells these are; they may come from a transplant donor.

A few counts support this clonotype. The chain has TRBV7-2 and TRBJ1-5, with TRBD1 matching over 8 bases. The V gene's germline CDR1 is SGHTA and CDR2 FQGNSA. The trim removed 5 bases at V and 9 bases at J, leaving 6 bases unmatched. This CDR3 has 13 amino acids. The CDR3 nucleotides are TGTGCCAGCAGCGCGGGACAGGAGAGGCCCCAGCATTTT. Translation gives CASSAGQERPQHF.

This rearrangement joins TRBV7-8 to TRBJ2-1; 10 nucleotides align to TRBD1. V lost 3 bases to trimming and J lost 5 bases; unmatched junction nucleotides: 4. Germline V gene sequence: CDR1 SGHVS, CDR2 FQNEAQ. This CDR3 is built from 15 residues. DNA of the CDR3: TGTGCCAGCAGCTTGGGACAGGGGAGAGACAATGAGCAGTTCTTC. The encoded protein is CASSLGQGRDNEQFF. Variable domain in full (rest from reference TRBV7-8 and TRBJ2-1): GAGVSQSPRYKVAKRGQDVALRCDPISGHVSLFWYQQALGQGPEFLTYFQNEAQLDKSGLPSDRFFAERPEGSVSTLKIQRTQQEDSAVYLCASSLGQGRDNEQFFGPGTRLTVL.

The V gene is TRBV7-3, the J gene TRBJ2-3, with 9 bases that match TRBD2. V gave up 5 bases and J gave up 5 bases; unmatched junction bases: 11. The CDR3 contains 16 residues. Germline values: CDR1 SGHTA, CDR2 FQGTGA. DNA for the CDR3: TGTGCCAGCAGCCTCTCGGGCGGGGGGGCTGGAGATACGCAGTATTTT. Translation gives CASSLSGGGAGDTQYF.

This clonotype was counted between two and nine times. The chain joins TRBV7-9 to TRBJ1-1; D is unclear. V was pared by 7 bases and J by 0 bases, with 12 bases between. Germline assignment: CDR1 SEHNR and CDR2 FQNEAQ (reference sequence). The CDR3 consists of 14 residues. CDR3 sequence reads: CASNVGFMNTEAFF. The CDR3 nucleotides are TGTGCCAGCAACGTGGGCTTCATGAACACTGAAGCTTTCTTT.

This clonotype appeared many times. This chain connects TRBV10-3 to TRBJ2-3; D might be TRBD2 (6 bases). CDR3 length: 13 residues. V was clipped by 10 bases and J by 0 bases, with 11 bases between them. CDR1 and CDR2 from the germline V gene are ENHRY and SYGVKD. The CDR3 coding sequence is TGTGCCACACTAGCCTTGAGCACAGATACGCAGTATTTT. It specifies CATLALSTDTQYF.

J is TRBJ2-7 and V is TRBV12-3 or TRBV12-4, with 10 positions matching TRBD1. The V gene end was trimmed by 4 bases and the J gene end by 0 bases; junction bases not matched to a gene: 9. The CDR3 contains 17 residues. DNA of the CDR3: TGTGCCAGCAGTTGGACAGGGGGTGCCTCTAGCTCCTACGAGCAGTACTTC. Translation gives CASSWTGGASSSYEQYF.

This rearrangement joins TRBV12-3 or TRBV12-4 to TRBJ2-7; D unclear. The V end was cut by 7 bases, the J end by 5 bases, with 12 bases between. CDR3 length: 12 residues. The CDR3 region has the DNA TGTGCCAGCACCACCTCCCCCCACGAGCAGTACTTC. Translation gives CASTTSPHEQYF.

The sample holds many counts of this clonotype. The chain uses TRBV20-1 and TRBJ2-3; 9 bases agree with TRBD2. V trimming: 7 bases; J trimming: 0 bases; junction bases outside the gene matches: 8. The CDR3 extends over 15 amino acids. Per germline, CDR1 DFQATT and CDR2 SNEGSKA (reference sequence). The CDR3 sequence is CSEGGLAYSTDTQYF. DNA of the CDR3: TGCAGTGAAGGAGGACTAGCGTATAGCACAGATACGCAGTATTTT.

The chain employs TRBV29-1 and TRBJ2-4; D call uncertain. This CDR3 is 13 amino acids long. The germline gives CDR1 SQVTM, CDR2 ANQGSEA. Trimming shortened V by 4 bases and J by 4 bases, and 11 bases separated the two germline ends. The CDR3 sequence: CSVVADGKNIQYF. Written as DNA, the CDR3 is TGCAGCGTTGTGGCGGATGGAAAAAACATTCAGTACTTC.

The chain employs TRBV7-2 and TRBJ2-5; 7 bases match TRBD2. Trimming took 6 bases from V and 2 from J; bases not matched to a gene: 12. The V gene's germline CDR1 is SGHTA and CDR2 FQGNSA. This CDR3 comprises 16 residues. The CDR3 here is CASSHRRTGGQETQYF. The CDR3 DNA is TGTGCCAGCAGTCACCGGAGAACGGGGGGACAAGAGACCCAGTACTTC. The full variable domain, its missing parts supplied by reference TRBV7-2 and TRBJ2-5, is GAGVSQSPSNKVTEKGKDVELRCDPISGHTALYWYRQSLGQGLEFLIYFQGNSAPDKSGLPSDRFSAERTGGSVSTLTIQRTQQEDSAVYLCASSHRRTGGQETQYFGPGTRLLVL.

This clonotype occurred a few times. The chain combines TRBV20-1 with TRBJ2-1, with 7 bases fitting TRBD2. The V segment lost 0 bases and the J segment 6 bases; nucleotides outside the gene matches: 17. CDR3 length equals 18 residues. Germline-derived CDR1 and CDR2 are DFQATT and SNEGSKA (reference sequence). The CDR3 reads CSARDHRAGVKMGNEQFF. The CDR3 DNA reads TGCAGTGCTAGAGATCACCGGGCGGGAGTGAAGATGGGCAATGAGCAGTTCTTC.

The chain combines TRBV7-3 with TRBJ2-5; 9 bases are shared with TRBD2. In germline, CDR1 is SGHTA, CDR2 FQGTGA. CDR3 length: 16 amino acids. The V and J ends lost 2 bases and 5 bases, in that order; junction bases with no gene match: 9. The CDR3 here is CASSLYGGRAGETQYF. CDR3 coding DNA: TGTGCCAGCAGCTTATACGGCGGGAGGGCCGGTGAGACCCAGTACTTC.

The table lists this clonotype with a few counts. The chain has TRBV20-1 and TRBJ2-7; 10 bases are shared with TRBD1. CDR3 length: 15 residues. V lost 3 bases and J lost 4; bases outside the gene matches: 9. Germline V gene sequence: CDR1 DFQATT, CDR2 SNEGSKA (reference sequence). The CDR3 bases are TGCAGTGCTAGCCGCTCGACAGGGGGCTTTTACGAGCAGTACTTC. Residues: CSASRSTGGFYEQYF.

This clonotype was picked up many times. The chain links TRBV10-3 to TRBJ2-1; 11 bases are a match to TRBD2. The ends lost 4 bases at V and 4 bases at J; junction bases unmatched: 3. This CDR3 is built from 15 residues. CDR1 and CDR2 from the germline V gene are ENHRY and SYGVKD. The chain's CDR3 is CAISGGTSGYNEQFF. DNA for the CDR3: TGTGCCATCAGTGGAGGGACTAGCGGTTACAATGAGCAGTTCTTC.

The chain has TRBV6-1 and TRBJ2-2; D is unclear. Between the trimmed V and J ends, which lost 11 bases and 0 bases, there was a span of 13 bases. CDR1 and CDR2 from the germline V gene are MNHNS and SASEGT. CDR3 size: 14 residues. CDR3 coding DNA: TGTGCCGGCCGAACCTCCCCGAACACCGGGGAGCTGTTTTTT. Translating it yields CAGRTSPNTGELFF.

This clonotype was seen a single time. The V gene is TRBV7-3, the J gene TRBJ2-4, with D possibly being TRBD1 or TRBD2 (5 bases each). V lost 3 bases, J lost 8 bases, and 11 bases lay in between. This CDR3 contains 13 residues. Per the germline V gene, CDR1 is SGHTA and CDR2 is FQGTGA. The CDR3 DNA reads as TGTGCCAGCAGCTTCCTTGGGGGAGACATTCAGTACTTC. Its translation is CASSFLGGDIQYF.

V usage is TRBV4-3 and J usage is TRBJ1-6; 7 bases align to TRBD1. From germline, CDR1 is LGHNA and CDR2 YSLEER. The CDR3 runs to 17 residues. The V segment lost 3 bases and the J segment 7 bases; nucleotides outside the gene matches: 12. The CDR3 coding sequence is TGCGCCAGCAGCCAGTCTACCCACAGGGGACCCAATTCACCCCTCCACTTT. This gives the protein CASSQSTHRGPNSPLHF.

The V and J genes are TRBV29-1 and TRBJ2-3; D is undetermined. Germline CDR1 SQVTM, CDR2 ANQGSEA. The CDR3 spans 12 residues. The ends were cut back, 6 bases at V and 4 bases at J, with 11 bases in the middle. The DNA for the CDR3 is TGCAGCGTAGGTCAGCGCCCAGATACGCAGTATTTT. Encoded protein: CSVGQRPDTQYF.

The V gene is TRBV7-7, the J gene TRBJ2-1, with D perhaps assigned TRBD1 or TRBD2 (5 bases each). V was clipped by 1 base and J by 5 bases, with 12 bases between them. The CDR3 totals 15 residues. Germline CDR1 is SSHAT and CDR2 is FNYEAQ (reference sequence). DNA of the CDR3: TGTGCCAGCAGCTTAGGGGACGATAGGAACAATGAGCAGTTCTTC. Translation gives CASSLGDDRNNEQFF.

This clonotype appeared a few times. This chain connects TRBV27 to TRBJ1-1; 9 bases agree with TRBD1. The junction had 5 bases not matched to a gene; V was cut back by 0 bases and J by 0 bases. The CDR3 has 17 residues. CDR1 and CDR2 from the germline V gene are MNHEY and SMNVEV (reference sequence). This CDR3 is CASSLSYGTGLNTEAFF. In nucleotides, the CDR3 is TGTGCCAGCAGTTTATCCTACGGGACAGGGTTGAACACTGAAGCTTTCTTT.

CDR3 region: CASSLGQGNSNEKLFF. In DNA form, the CDR3 reads TGCGCCAGCAGCTTGGGGCAGGGGAACTCTAATGAAAAACTGTTTTTT. The chain links TRBV5-1 to TRBJ1-4, with D tentatively TRBD1 (6 bases). Germline assignment: CDR1 SGHRS and CDR2 YFSETQ. The V end was cut by 0 bases, the J end by 3 bases, with 12 bases between. The CDR3 runs to 16 residues.

A few counts support this clonotype. The V and J genes are TRBV5-1 and TRBJ1-1; D perhaps matches TRBD1 (5 bases). The V gene's germline CDR1 is SGHRS and CDR2 YFSETQ. Trimming pared 1 base from V and 1 base from J, leaving 8 bases between. This CDR3 region has 14 residues. The CDR3 loop reads CASSLFDRNTEAFF. CDR3 sequence (DNA): TGCGCCAGCAGCTTGTTCGACAGGAACACTGAAGCTTTCTTT.

This clonotype has at least ten counts. J is TRBJ2-1 and V is TRBV5-1; no reliable D call. Germline V gene lookup returns CDR1 SGHRS and CDR2 YFSETQ. The V end was cut by 6 bases, the J end by 3 bases, with 7 bases between. The CDR3 is 12 amino acids. CDR3 loop: CASMEHYNEQFF. In DNA form, the CDR3 reads TGCGCCAGCATGGAGCACTACAATGAGCAGTTCTTC.

In its sample, this clonotype was seen a few times. V usage is TRBV7-9 and J usage is TRBJ2-1, with no clear D. The V gene lost 1 base and the J gene lost 4 bases, with 8 bases spanning the gap. The CDR3 runs 14 residues. Germline CDR1 and CDR2: SEHNR and FQNEAQ (reference sequence). CDR3 protein: CASSLEAGYNEQFF. The CDR3 DNA sequence: TGTGCCAGCAGCTTAGAGGCAGGATACAATGAGCAGTTCTTC.

The rearrangement links TRBV3-1 to TRBJ2-7, with D perhaps TRBD2 (5 bases). The V end was cut by 3 bases, the J end by 6 bases, with 9 bases between. CDR1 and CDR2 from the germline V gene are LGHDT and YNNKEL (reference sequence). CDR3 size: 12 residues. CDR3 sequence reads: CASSQGALEQYF. The CDR3 DNA follows: TGTGCCAGCAGCCAGGGAGCTCTCGAGCAGTACTTC.

This clonotype occurred a few times. The J gene is TRBJ2-1, the V gene TRBV12-3 or TRBV12-4; 12 bases match TRBD2. There are 16 residues in the CDR3. The V segment lost 5 bases and the J segment 15 bases; nucleotides outside the gene matches: 17. The CDR3 loop is CASSLGTSGRAVPRFF. The CDR3 region has the DNA TGTGCCAGCAGTCTCGGGACTAGCGGGCGCGCCGTCCCTCGGTTCTTC.

This clonotype appeared a few times. The rearrangement uses TRBV7-8 and TRBJ1-4; a possible D gene is TRBD1 (5 bases). V was trimmed by 2 bases and J by 0 bases, leaving 10 bases between them. Looked up from germline, CDR1 is SGHVS and CDR2 is FQNEAQ. The CDR3 loop spans 16 amino acids. The CDR3 here is CASSLRGAATNEKLFF. DNA of the CDR3: TGTGCCAGCAGCTTAAGGGGCGCGGCAACTAATGAAAAACTGTTTTTT.

V usage is TRBV20-1 and J usage is TRBJ2-6; D remains unclear. Per germline, CDR1 DFQATT and CDR2 SNEGSKA (reference sequence). Trimming removed 0 bases at V and 3 bases at J, with 6 bases between. The CDR3 consists of 14 residues. CDR3 sequence reads: CSARDMGGANVLTF. The CDR3 region has the DNA TGCAGTGCTAGAGATATGGGTGGGGCCAACGTCCTGACTTTC.

The CDR3 DNA sequence: TGCGCCAGCAGCCTCGATGGCCTAACCTTCTATGGCTACACCTTC. Translating it yields CASSLDGLTFYGYTF. The chain employs TRBV4-3 and TRBJ1-2; D call uncertain. The germline V and J ends were trimmed by 4 bases and 4 bases, with 16 bases remaining between them. Germline V gene data show CDR1 as LGHNA and CDR2 as YSLEER. The CDR3 spans 15 residues.

This clonotype came up many times. The chain has TRBV5-1 and TRBJ1-1, with D possibly being TRBD1 (6 bases). Germline loops: CDR1 SGHRS, CDR2 YFSETQ. Trimming stripped 4 bases from V and 0 bases from J, with 13 bases between. The CDR3 runs to 15 residues. CDR3 loop: CASSPNRVVNTEAFF. For the CDR3, the DNA is TGCGCCAGCAGCCCCAACAGGGTGGTGAACACTGAAGCTTTCTTT. The whole variable domain, remainder taken from reference TRBV5-1 and TRBJ1-1, is KAGVTQTPRYLIKTRGQQVTLSCSPISGHRSVSWYQQTPGQGLQFLFEYFSETQRNKGNFPGRFSGRQFSNSRSEMNVSTLELGDSALYLCASSPNRVVNTEAFFGQGTRLTVV.

The chain employs TRBV10-3 and TRBJ2-7; tentatively, D is TRBD1 or TRBD2 (5 bases each). CDR1 and CDR2 from the germline V gene are ENHRY and SYGVKD. The CDR3 sequence is 13 residues long. V gave up 9 bases and J gave up 2 bases, with 14 bases separating them. The chain's CDR3 is CAITSGRTYEQYF. DNA for the CDR3: TGTGCCATTACCTCGGGACGGACCTACGAGCAGTACTTC.

V is TRBV5-6 and J is TRBJ2-7; 7 nucleotides align to TRBD1. Losses at the gene ends were 1 base for V and 6 bases for J; bases not matched to a gene: 7. CDR1 is SGHDT and CDR2 is YYEEEE in the germline V gene. This CDR3 is built from 14 residues. Written as DNA, the CDR3 is TGTGCCAGCAGCTTGTACCAGACAGGGAGCGAGCAGTACTTC. It translates to CASSLYQTGSEQYF. Supplemented by reference TRBV5-6 and TRBJ2-7, the full variable domain reads DAGVTQSPTHLIKTRGQQVTLRCSPKSGHDTVSWYQQALGQGPQFIFQYYEEEERQRGNFPDRFSGHQFPNYSSELNVNALLLGDSALYLCASSLYQTGSEQYFGPGTRLTVT.